These T cell receptor beta chains were read from a single sample in a study of circulating and synovial CD4+ cells in juvenile arthritis. The assay was immunoSEQ multiplex PCR, and TCRdb's table has in-frame clones only and misses some. The repertoire includes about 33,000 clones, more than 90% of them detected once, and roughly 0.16% sits in the top ten. The sample comprised CD4+ T cells from blood. These receptors originate from a human donor with juvenile idiopathic arthritis. Both conserved end residues are part of each CDR3. A D gene is named only where the DNA matches it firmly. Where a row states a size, it is once, few, many or the class of an expanded clone; other rows omit it.

size: once; V: TRBV5-6; length: 14; J: TRBJ1-2; D: NA; DNA: TGTGCCAGCAGCTTGTCAGGGGTGAACTATGGCTACACCTTC; CDR3: CASSLSGVNYGYTF
size: NA; V: TRBV6-5; length: 14; J: TRBJ2-1; D: TRBD2; DNA: TGTGCCAGCACCAAGCGGGGGGGCGCTCATGAGCAGTTCTTC; CDR3: CASTKRGGAHEQFF
size: NA; V: TRBV28; length: 19; J: TRBJ2-7; D: TRBD1; DNA: TGTGCCAGCAGTCTTTGGGACAGGGGGCGCGTGAGCTCGGGTTTCGAGCAGTACTTC; CDR3: CASSLWDRGRVSSGFEQYF
size: NA; V: TRBV13; length: 15; J: TRBJ2-3; D: TRBD2; DNA: TGTGCCAGCAGCCCCGGGACTACACGGGGAGATACGCAGTATTTT; CDR3: CASSPGTTRGDTQYF
size: NA; V: TRBV6-5; length: 13; J: TRBJ1-2; D: NA; DNA: TGTGCCAGCGTCAGGGGCTTGGACTATGGCTACACCTTC; CDR3: CASVRGLDYGYTF
size: NA; V: TRBV7-2; length: 16; J: TRBJ2-7; D: NA; DNA: TGTGCCAGCAGCTTAGAGGTGGGAGTTATGTCCTACGAGCAGTACTTC; CDR3: CASSLEVGVMSYEQYF
size: NA; V: TRBV6-1; length: 14; J: TRBJ2-5; D: NA; DNA: TGTGCCAGCAGTGAAGTAGGGCAGGGGGAGACCCAGTACTTC; CDR3: CASSEVGQGETQYF
size: once; V: TRBV4-3; length: 15; J: TRBJ1-6; D: TRBD1; DNA: TGCGCCAGCAGCACCGGGACAGGGAATAATTCACCCCTCCACTTT; CDR3: CASSTGTGNNSPLHF
size: NA; V: TRBV6-6; length: 16; J: TRBJ2-7; D: TRBD2; DNA: TGTGCCAGCAGTTACGTCGGGGGGGCCTCCCCCTACGAGCAGTACTTC; CDR3: CASSYVGGASPYEQYF
size: NA; V: TRBV19; length: 16; J: TRBJ1-1; D: NA; DNA: TGTGCCAGTAGTAAAACGTTCGGAACAGCTAACACTGAAGCTTTCTTT; CDR3: CASSKTFGTANTEAFF
size: few; V: TRBV7-6; length: 15; J: TRBJ2-7; D: TRBD1; DNA: TGTGCCAGCAGCCCGACAGACAGGGACGGCTACGAGCAGTACTTC; CDR3: CASSPTDRDGYEQYF
size: once; V: TRBV4-3; length: 13; J: TRBJ1-1; D: NA; DNA: TGCGCCAGCAGCCAAGATTACGGGACTGAAGCTTTCTTT; CDR3: CASSQDYGTEAFF
size: NA; V: TRBV19; length: 16; J: TRBJ1-6; D: TRBD1; DNA: TGTGCCAGTAGTTTCGGGGACAGGGGGTTTACTTCACCCCTCCACTTT; CDR3: CASSFGDRGFTSPLHF
size: NA; V: TRBV29-1; length: 11; J: TRBJ1-2; D: TRBD1; DNA: TGCAGCGCCGGGACAGAATCCGGCTACACCTTC; CDR3: CSAGTESGYTF
size: NA; V: TRBV7-9; length: 15; J: TRBJ1-5; D: NA; DNA: TGTGCCAGCAGCTTAGGAGGGTTGGGCAATCAGCCCCAGCATTTT; CDR3: CASSLGGLGNQPQHF
size: NA; V: TRBV15; length: 13; J: TRBJ1-4; D: NA; DNA: TGTGCCACCAGCAGAACCTCCGGGGTGCTACTGTTTTTT; CDR3: CATSRTSGVLLFF
size: NA; V: TRBV28; length: 15; J: TRBJ1-2; D: NA; DNA: TGTGCCAGCACCCCCTTTGAGAAGATGAACTATGGCTACACCTTC; CDR3: CASTPFEKMNYGYTF
size: NA; V: TRBV28; length: 14; J: TRBJ2-4; D: NA; DNA: TGTGCCACACGTACCACAACAGCCGGTTACATTCAGTACTTC; CDR3: CATRTTTAGYIQYF
size: NA; V: TRBV4-3; length: 18; J: TRBJ2-2; D: TRBD2; DNA: TGCGCCAGCAGCCAAGAAACCCCTATTAGCGGGAGGGGCGGGGAGCTGTTTTTT; CDR3: CASSQETPISGRGGELFF
size: NA; V: TRBV27; length: 14; J: TRBJ2-1; D: TRBD2; DNA: TGTGCCAGCAGTTTAGCGGGAGGGCCCAATGAGCAGTTCTTC; CDR3: CASSLAGGPNEQFF
size: NA; V: TRBV6-4; length: 15; J: TRBJ2-6; D: NA; DNA: TGTGCCAGCAGTGAGGGCAGGGCTGGGGCCAACGTCCTGACTTTC; CDR3: CASSEGRAGANVLTF
size: NA; V: TRBV29-1; length: 12; J: TRBJ1-1; D: NA; DNA: TGCAGCGTCCAGCAGGGTGACACTGAAGCTTTCTTT; CDR3: CSVQQGDTEAFF
size: NA; V: TRBV28; length: 15; J: TRBJ2-1; D: TRBD2; DNA: TGTGCCATCCCCGGGACTAGCGGGAGTACCCGTGAGCAGTTCTTC; CDR3: CAIPGTSGSTREQFF
size: NA; V: TRBV4-1; length: 19; J: TRBJ2-4; D: TRBD2; DNA: TGCGCCAGCAGCCAAGACCGGGAGGATAGATACGTAGCCAAAAACATTCAGTACTTC; CDR3: CASSQDREDRYVAKNIQYF
size: NA; V: TRBV9; length: 15; J: TRBJ2-7; D: NA; DNA: TGTGCCAGCAGCGGGGGGGGCGGGAGCAGGTACGAGCAGTACTTC; CDR3: CASSGGGGSRYEQYF
size: NA; V: TRBV4-3; length: 15; J: TRBJ1-2; D: TRBD1; DNA: TGCGCCAGCAGCCAAGCGACAGGGGCCCACTATGGCTACACCTTC; CDR3: CASSQATGAHYGYTF
size: once; V: TRBV4-3; length: 16; J: TRBJ2-3; D: TRBD2; DNA: TGCGCCAGCAGCCAAGACCAGGGACTAGCGATAGATACGCAGTATTTT; CDR3: CASSQDQGLAIDTQYF
size: NA; V: TRBV5-1; length: 15; J: TRBJ2-3; D: TRBD2; DNA: TGCGCCAGCAGCTTGCAGCGGGGGGGCACGGATACGCAGTATTTT; CDR3: CASSLQRGGTDTQYF
size: NA; V: TRBV7-2; length: 15; J: TRBJ2-5; D: NA; DNA: TGTGCCAGCAGCTTAGTAGGCGGGATCCAAGAGACCCAGTACTTC; CDR3: CASSLVGGIQETQYF
size: NA; V: TRBV18; length: 14; J: TRBJ1-4; D: TRBD1; DNA: TGTGCCAGCTCGCCCGGACAGGGTTATGAAAAACTGTTTTTT; CDR3: CASSPGQGYEKLFF
size: NA; V: TRBV6-5; length: 15; J: TRBJ1-6; D: TRBD1; DNA: TGTGCCAGCAGTCGAGGGACAGGGAGGGATTCACCCCTCCACTTT; CDR3: CASSRGTGRDSPLHF
size: NA; V: TRBV5-4; length: 14; J: TRBJ2-3; D: TRBD1; DNA: TGTGCCAGCAGCTCTGGACAGGTTCCAGATACGCAGTATTTT; CDR3: CASSSGQVPDTQYF
size: NA; V: TRBV20-1; length: 10; J: TRBJ2-1; D: NA; DNA: TGCAGTGCTAGGGCGGACATCCAGTTCTTC; CDR3: CSARADIQFF
size: NA; V: TRBV5-1; length: 15; J: TRBJ2-7; D: TRBD2; DNA: TGCGCCAGCAGCTCGAGCGGGATAAGCTCCTACGAGCAGTACTTC; CDR3: CASSSSGISSYEQYF
size: NA; V: TRBV4-1; length: 15; J: TRBJ2-7; D: TRBD2; DNA: TGCGCCAGCAGCCGCATGGGGGGGAATTCCTACGAGCAGTACTTC; CDR3: CASSRMGGNSYEQYF
size: NA; V: TRBV2; length: 16; J: TRBJ2-1; D: TRBD2; DNA: TGTGCCAGCAGTGAAACCCGCGGGGGGACCTACAATGAGCAGTTCTTC; CDR3: CASSETRGGTYNEQFF
size: NA; V: TRBV7-9; length: 15; J: TRBJ1-1; D: NA; DNA: TGTGCCAGCAGCTTGAGTGGGGGCGGGGGGACTGAAGCTTTCTTT; CDR3: CASSLSGGGGTEAFF
size: NA; V: TRBV9; length: 17; J: TRBJ2-1; D: NA; DNA: TGTGCCAGCAGCCACCCTCCCTACGGGGGCTCCTACAATGAGCAGTTCTTC; CDR3: CASSHPPYGGSYNEQFF
size: NA; V: TRBV4-1; length: 11; J: TRBJ2-7; D: NA; DNA: TGCGCCAGCAGCCAAGAGGGGGCCCTATACTTC; CDR3: CASSQEGALYF
size: NA; V: TRBV7-8; length: 18; J: TRBJ1-6; D: TRBD1; DNA: TGTGCCAGCAGCTTATCCAGCCAGGGGGCGCGAAATAATTCCCCCCTCCACTTT; CDR3: CASSLSSQGARNNSPLHF
size: NA; V: TRBV18; length: 15; J: TRBJ2-3; D: TRBD1; DNA: TGTGCCAGCTCACGGATAAGACAGGGGGGAGATACGCAGTATTTT; CDR3: CASSRIRQGGDTQYF